A selection of T cell receptor beta chains follows, all from one sample in a study of T cell responses to AZD1222 COVID-19 vaccine. Method: immunoSEQ multiplex PCR; TCRdb's copy keeps in-frame clones and lacks some. This repertoire shows over 130,000 clones, roughly 90% found once; its top ten account for 1.6%. The sample in question was peripheral blood, obtained 28 days after the second AZD1222 dose. Receptor source: an adult who received the AZD1222 COVID-19 vaccine. Each CDR3 is given with its conserved first and last residue. The D gene is left open where the match is weak. Clone size is shown for a subset of rows, as once, few, many or a class of expanded clone.

size: NA; D: NA; V: TRBV5-1; J: TRBJ1-4; DNA: TGCGCCAGCGGGGCCCCGGGGGATGAAAAACTGTTTTTT; CDR3: CASGAPGDEKLFF
size: NA; D: NA; V: TRBV5-1; J: TRBJ1-3; DNA: TGCGCCAGCAGCGAACAGGGTGACGGAAACACCATATATTTT; CDR3: CASSEQGDGNTIYF
size: NA; D: NA; V: TRBV27; J: TRBJ2-1; DNA: TGTGCCAGCAGTTTACCGGACCCCTGGTTTGAGCAGTTCTTC; CDR3: CASSLPDPWFEQFF
size: NA; D: TRBD1; V: TRBV10-2; J: TRBJ1-1; DNA: TGCGCCAGCAGTCAGGGGGCCGGCACTGAAGCTTTCTTT; CDR3: CASSQGAGTEAFF
size: NA; D: NA; V: TRBV10-3; J: TRBJ1-6; DNA: TGTGCCTCCCGAGAGGGCTATAATTCACCCCTCCACTTT; CDR3: CASREGYNSPLHF
size: NA; D: NA; V: TRBV9; J: TRBJ2-5; DNA: TGTGCCAGCAGCGTTGGGAGAGGGCCGGGGAGAGAGACCCAGTACTTC; CDR3: CASSVGRGPGRETQYF
size: NA; D: NA; V: TRBV9; J: TRBJ1-1; DNA: TGTGCCAGCAGCGTAGGCCCCGGGGGTCCCACTGAAGCTTTCTTT; CDR3: CASSVGPGGPTEAFF
size: NA; D: TRBD1; V: TRBV2; J: TRBJ1-5; DNA: TGTGCCAGCAGTAATGACAGGGGTGGGAATCAGCCCCAGCATTTT; CDR3: CASSNDRGGNQPQHF
size: once; D: NA; V: TRBV3-1/TRBV3-2; J: TRBJ2-3; DNA: TGTGCCAGCAGCCCATGGGACAAAGATACGCAGTATTTT; CDR3: CASSPWDKDTQYF
size: NA; D: NA; V: TRBV27; J: TRBJ2-3; DNA: TGTGCCAGCAGTTTATGGGCAGGATCAGATACGCAGTATTTT; CDR3: CASSLWAGSDTQYF
size: NA; D: NA; V: TRBV5-1; J: TRBJ2-6; DNA: TGCGCCAGCAGCTTGTGGGACAAGGGCTCTGGGGCCAACGTCCTGACTTTC; CDR3: CASSLWDKGSGANVLTF
size: NA; D: NA; V: TRBV5-1; J: TRBJ1-1; DNA: TGCGCCAGCAGCCCGGACCTGGGGGGCGCAGGGAACACTGAAGCTTTCTTT; CDR3: CASSPDLGGAGNTEAFF
size: NA; D: TRBD1; V: TRBV5-1; J: TRBJ2-3; DNA: TGCGCCAGCAGCGTCGGACAGGGCGGAAGAGATACGCAGTATTTT; CDR3: CASSVGQGGRDTQYF
size: few; D: NA; V: TRBV5-1; J: TRBJ1-2; DNA: TGCGCCAGCAGCTTGCCGGGGGCAGGAGGCTACACCTTC; CDR3: CASSLPGAGGYTF
size: few; D: NA; V: TRBV7-9; J: TRBJ1-3; DNA: TGTGCCAGCAGCTTAGCGGCAGGGGTTAAAGGAAACACCATATATTTT; CDR3: CASSLAAGVKGNTIYF
size: NA; D: TRBD1; V: TRBV6-5; J: TRBJ1-6; DNA: TGTGCCAGCAGTCAAACAGGGGGCCGAAGTTCACCCCTCCACTTT; CDR3: CASSQTGGRSSPLHF
size: NA; D: TRBD1; V: TRBV2; J: TRBJ1-2; DNA: TGTGCCAGCAGTGAAGCGCGGGGACAGGGGTATGGCTACACCTTC; CDR3: CASSEARGQGYGYTF
size: NA; D: NA; V: TRBV7-2; J: TRBJ1-2; DNA: TGTGCCAGCAGCTTAGGGACACTAACTTCCCAAGGCTACACCTTC; CDR3: CASSLGTLTSQGYTF
size: few; D: NA; V: TRBV27; J: TRBJ1-1; DNA: TGTGCCAGCAGTTCACAGTTCATGAACACTGAAGCTTTCTTT; CDR3: CASSSQFMNTEAFF
size: NA; D: TRBD1; V: TRBV7-6; J: TRBJ1-2; DNA: TGTGCCAGCAGCTCCGACAGGGAACTTGGCTACACCTTC; CDR3: CASSSDRELGYTF
size: NA; D: NA; V: TRBV28; J: TRBJ1-5; DNA: TGTGCCAGCAGTTTATTTAGACAGCCCCAGCATTTT; CDR3: CASSLFRQPQHF
size: NA; D: NA; V: TRBV5-4; J: TRBJ2-1; DNA: TGTGCCAGCAGCCGATTAGACCGCGCCTACAATGAGCAGTTCTTC; CDR3: CASSRLDRAYNEQFF
size: medium-sized; D: TRBD1; V: TRBV19; J: TRBJ1-1; DNA: TGTGCCAGTAGTCCTCCGACAGGGAGGTCGGTAGGGAACACTGAAGCTTTCTTT; CDR3: CASSPPTGRSVGNTEAFF
size: NA; D: NA; V: TRBV4-1; J: TRBJ2-1; DNA: TGCGCCAGCAGCGGAGTAAGGTACAATGAGCAGTTCTTC; CDR3: CASSGVRYNEQFF
size: NA; D: NA; V: TRBV30; J: TRBJ1-1; DNA: TGTGCCTGGAGTGTGGGCATTTACACTGAAGCTTTCTTT; CDR3: CAWSVGIYTEAFF
size: NA; D: NA; V: TRBV7-9; J: TRBJ1-1; DNA: TGTGCCAGCAGCCCTATCGGGGGGAACACTGAAGCTTTCTTT; CDR3: CASSPIGGNTEAFF
size: NA; D: TRBD1; V: TRBV9; J: TRBJ1-1; DNA: TGTGCCAGCAGCGCCGGGACAGGGGGCACTGAAGCTTTCTTT; CDR3: CASSAGTGGTEAFF
size: NA; D: TRBD2; V: TRBV5-1; J: TRBJ2-4; DNA: TGCGCCAGCAGCTTTAAAAGCGGGACGGGCATTCAGTACTTC; CDR3: CASSFKSGTGIQYF
size: NA; D: TRBD1; V: TRBV11-2; J: TRBJ2-7; DNA: TGTGCCAGCAGCTTACGTGGCACAGGGGGCTGGTACGAGCAGTACTTC; CDR3: CASSLRGTGGWYEQYF
size: NA; D: TRBD2; V: TRBV19; J: TRBJ2-1; DNA: TGTGCCAGTACCCCGACTAGCGGGTTGAAGTTCTTC; CDR3: CASTPTSGLKFF